Listed below are T cell receptor beta chains from one sample, sequenced in a study of cytomegalovirus exposure and HLA in healthy donors. Profiled with immunoSEQ multiplex PCR; TCRdb holds only in-frame clones, not every one. The sample lists around 190,000 clones, more than 65% occurring once. Material: PBMCs. These receptors came from a woman aged 25-40 years in good health and CMV-seropositive. Both conserved end residues are part of each CDR3. A D gene is named only where the DNA matches it firmly. For some rows the clone size is stated as once, few or many, or as a class when expanded; others skip it.

NA,TRBD1,TRBJ1-4,TRBV7-2,CASSPGQTTLNEKLFF,TGTGCCAGCAGCCCGGGACAGACCACACTTAATGAAAAACTGTTTTTT
NA,TRBD2,TRBJ2-7,TRBV29-1,CSVGETSGGEQYF,TGCAGCGTGGGGGAGACTAGCGGGGGAGAGCAGTACTTC
NA,TRBD1,TRBJ2-7,TRBV4-1,CASSHYAGGPSYEQYF,TGCGCCAGCAGCCATTATGCAGGGGGCCCCTCCTACGAGCAGTACTTC
NA,TRBD2,TRBJ2-1,TRBV7-9,CASSSGTSDYNEQFF,TGTGCCAGCAGCAGCGGGACTTCTGATTACAATGAGCAGTTCTTC
NA,TRBD2,TRBJ2-7,TRBV27,CASSGTSIEQYF,TGTGCCAGCAGTGGGACTAGTATCGAGCAGTACTTC
once,TRBD2,TRBJ2-7,TRBV11-2,CASSLGHSGRGYEQYF,TGTGCCAGCAGCTTAGGACATAGCGGGAGAGGGTACGAGCAGTACTTC
NA,NA,TRBJ1-2,TRBV27,CASKSQGIYGYTF,TGTGCCAGCAAAAGCCAGGGAATTTATGGCTACACCTTC
NA,NA,TRBJ1-6,TRBV28,CASTPAGGLNSPLHF,TGTGCCAGCACTCCCGCGGGGGGACTTAATTCACCCCTCCACTTT
NA,NA,TRBJ1-1,TRBV5-1,CASSMDRPLNTEAFF,TGCGCCAGCAGCATGGACAGACCATTGAACACTGAAGCTTTCTTT
NA,TRBD1,TRBJ2-7,TRBV6-1,CASRYRGVDEQYF,TGTGCCAGCAGATACAGGGGTGTCGACGAGCAGTACTTC
few,TRBD1,TRBJ1-2,TRBV15,CATSSLQGAEYGYTF,TGTGCCACCAGCAGCTTACAGGGGGCGGAATATGGCTACACCTTC
NA,TRBD1,TRBJ1-5,TRBV4-1,CASSPTGTGIRQPQHF,TGCGCCAGCAGCCCAACCGGGACAGGTATTCGTCAGCCCCAGCATTTT
NA,TRBD2,TRBJ2-3,TRBV19,CASSLTSGYTDTQYF,TGTGCCAGTAGTTTGACTAGCGGGTACACAGATACGCAGTATTTT
once,NA,TRBJ2-6,TRBV28,CASSSGVGANVLTF,TGTGCCAGCAGTTCAGGGGTTGGGGCCAACGTCCTGACTTTC
NA,TRBD2,TRBJ2-1,TRBV10-2,CASHKAGGYNEQFF,TGCGCCAGCCACAAAGCGGGAGGGTACAATGAGCAGTTCTTC
NA,TRBD1,TRBJ2-2,TRBV7-2,CASSSGTGGLDTGELFF,TGTGCCAGCAGCTCAGGGACAGGGGGCTTGGACACCGGGGAGCTGTTTTTT
NA,TRBD2,TRBJ2-1,TRBV29-1,CSVEDTAGVPGFF,TGCAGCGTTGAAGATACGGCGGGAGTACCGGGTTTCTTC
NA,NA,TRBJ2-1,TRBV10-2,CASSELASYNEQFF,TGCGCCAGCAGTGAGTTAGCTTCCTACAATGAGCAGTTCTTC
NA,NA,TRBJ1-5,TRBV15,CATSRGFLVRGLFDSNQPQHF,TGTGCCACCAGCAGAGGGTTCTTGGTGCGGGGTTTGTTTGATAGCAATCAGCCCCAGCATTTT
NA,TRBD2,TRBJ2-4,TRBV7-9,CASSTTSEVAIQYF,TGTGCCAGCAGCACGACTAGCGAGGTTGCCATTCAGTACTTC
NA,NA,TRBJ1-5,TRBV28,CASSLSPGKPPQHF,TGTGCCAGCAGTTTATCTCCAGGCAAGCCGCCCCAGCATTTT
NA,TRBD2,TRBJ2-3,TRBV18,CASSHSGLDSTDTQYF,TGTGCCAGCTCACACTCGGGACTAGACAGCACAGATACGCAGTATTTT
NA,NA,TRBJ1-1,TRBV14,CASSQDKRAGTRGNTEAFF,TGTGCCAGCAGCCAAGATAAACGGGCGGGGACCCGCGGGAACACTGAAGCTTTCTTT
NA,TRBD2,TRBJ2-3,TRBV6-5,CASRYSSGSSDTQYF,TGTGCCAGCAGATACTCTAGCGGGAGTTCAGATACGCAGTATTTT
NA,NA,TRBJ1-5,TRBV28,CASSILTEGPNQPQHF,TGTGCCAGCAGCATCTTAACGGAGGGTCCGAATCAGCCCCAGCATTTT
NA,TRBD2,TRBJ2-7,TRBV11-2,CASSTITGTSAYEQYF,TGTGCCAGCAGCACGATAACCGGGACTAGCGCCTACGAGCAGTACTTC
NA,TRBD1,TRBJ1-1,TRBV18,CASSPGGMNTEAFF,TGTGCCAGCTCGCCAGGGGGGATGAACACTGAAGCTTTCTTT
NA,NA,TRBJ1-1,TRBV10-3,CAIGQVEAFF,TGTGCCATCGGGCAGGTTGAAGCTTTCTTT
NA,NA,TRBJ2-7,TRBV5-5,CASSFEQQYGQYF,TGTGCCAGCAGCTTCGAACAGCAGTACGGGCAGTACTTC
NA,NA,TRBJ1-2,TRBV27,CASSLSGGPDGYTF,TGTGCCAGCAGTTTATCGGGGGGGCCGGATGGCTACACCTTC
NA,NA,TRBJ1-2,TRBV6-1,CASSEQGGGYTF,TGTGCCAGCAGTGAACAGGGAGGCGGCTACACCTTC
NA,NA,TRBJ2-7,TRBV27,CASSLNRHYEQYF,TGTGCCAGCAGTTTAAACAGACACTACGAGCAGTACTTC
NA,TRBD1,TRBJ1-5,TRBV27,CASSFGTGGDQPQHF,TGTGCCAGCAGTTTTGGGACAGGGGGCGATCAGCCCCAGCATTTT
few,TRBD1,TRBJ1-5,TRBV19,CASSPGDRGGNQPQHF,TGTGCCAGTAGTCCTGGAGACAGGGGTGGCAATCAGCCCCAGCATTTT
NA,NA,TRBJ2-7,TRBV6-1,CASRAGHGSYEQYF,TGTGCCAGCAGGGCTGGACACGGATCTTACGAGCAGTACTTC
once,NA,TRBJ2-1,TRBV23-1,CASTDHRRARVGNEQFF,TGCGCCAGCACCGATCACCGCAGGGCCAGGGTGGGCAATGAGCAGTTCTTC
NA,TRBD2,TRBJ2-7,TRBV4-1,CASSPDLAGGGYEQYF,TGCGCCAGCAGCCCTGATTTAGCGGGAGGAGGGTACGAGCAGTACTTC